These 3 T cell receptor beta chains came from one sample sequenced in a study of blood T cell repertoires in COVID-19. Some clones are missing from TCRdb's copy, which holds only in-frame ones; the method was immunoSEQ multiplex PCR. Here the sample spans tens of thousands of clones, roughly 90% being singletons. Sequencing was performed on peripheral blood. Receptors originate from a man in his sixties or seventies with acute or convalescent COVID-19.

The J gene is TRBJ1-5, the V gene TRBV2; the match to TRBD1 covers 8 bases. Germline values: CDR1 SNHLY, CDR2 FYNNEI. This CDR3 has 15 residues. V lost 3 bases and J lost 7; bases outside the gene matches: 8. The CDR3 DNA sequence: TGTGCCAGCAGTGATGGGCAGGGGGCGAGGCAGCCCCAGCATTTT. As protein: CASSDGQGARQPQHF.

The chain employs TRBV6-6 and TRBJ1-5; D not resolved. The germline gives CDR1 MNHNY, CDR2 SVGAGI (reference sequence). The V gene lost 5 bases and the J gene lost 4 bases, with 6 bases spanning the gap. The CDR3 has 12 residues. The CDR3: CASSAGNQPQHF. DNA for the CDR3: TGTGCCAGCAGTGCGGGGAATCAGCCCCAGCATTTT.

The rearrangement uses TRBV6-6 and TRBJ1-5; 7 bases align to TRBD1. The CDR3 spans 16 residues. CDR1 is MNHNY and CDR2 is SVGAGI in the germline V gene (reference sequence). V lost 1 base, J lost 0 bases, and 3 bases stayed unmatched. CDR3: CASSYLGQSSNQPQHF. In nucleotides, the CDR3 is TGTGCCAGCAGTTACTTGGGACAGAGTAGCAATCAGCCCCAGCATTTT.